The TCR beta chain under discussion was sequenced for a study of cytomegalovirus exposure and HLA in healthy donors. At the level of the study: About 82 million unique TCRs from HLA-typed donors were held in an early release of data.

The CDR3 totals 16 residues. Germline CDR1 reads SEHNR; CDR2 reads FQNEAQ (reference sequence). Primers: 60 Vbeta forward and 13 Jbeta reverse. Method: immunoSEQ multiplex PCR; TCRdb's copy keeps in-frame clones and lacks some. The sample consists of 60,000 to 85,000 clones, around 78% of them appearing once. With regard to this clone: One junction end disagrees with the germline gene, perhaps due to a read error.

The TCR sequence derives from a man aged 40-50 years in good health and CMV-seronegative. The rearrangement uses TRBV7-9 and TRBJ1-5; D possibly corresponds to TRBD1 (5 bases). The sequencing sample was made of PBMCs. The CDR3, as DNA: TGTTCCAGCAGCTTAGATGGCGCAGGGAAGAATCAGCCCCAGCATTTT. Its translation: CSSSLDGAGKNQPQHF.